The entry below describes one TCR beta chain. In the authors' workflow: Reference gene primer amplification in the assay estimated nucleated cell counts. Sequenced by immunoSEQ multiplex PCR; TCRdb stores in-frame clones only, minus some. V and J calls and clone size are as listed in that table; D and trimming were resolved from the DNA. This table holds under 85,000 clones, 85% found once. The data were taken from a study of blood T cell repertoires in COVID-19. Study-level information: Sites in the United States, Italy and Spain provided acute and convalescent COVID-19 samples. PBMCs, B-cell-depleted T cells, or T cells were the source of the cDNA or gDNA that made up the material.

Germline V lookup: CDR1 LGHNA, CDR2 YSLEER. The CDR3 spans 20 residues. J was trimmed by 1 base and V by 0 bases; bases with no gene match: 8. This clonotype was sampled from an elderly man with acute or convalescent COVID-19. The genes are TRBV4-3 and TRBJ2-1, with TRBD2 matching over 14 bases. Input material: peripheral blood. DNA for the CDR3: TGCGCCAGCAGCCAAGATAGCGGGACTAGCGGGAGAAGGTCCTACAATGAGCAGTTCTTC. Translated: CASSQDSGTSGRRSYNEQFF.